This T cell receptor beta chain was sequenced in a study of shared clonotypes between healthy human individuals. At a deep level, the assay was run. Clones were read by immunoSEQ multiplex PCR, and TCRdb kept only the in-frame ones, dropping some. The sample contains about 490,000 clones, 75% to 85% of which appear only once. This CDR3 is 14 amino acids long. V was cut by 5 bases and J by 3 bases, with 11 bases left in between. CDR1 SGHVS and CDR2 FQNEAQ come from the germline V gene. This clone occurred once. The chain couples TRBV7-8 to TRBJ1-5, with TRBD1 as a possible D gene (5 bases). The sample taken for sequencing was PBMCs. The sequence derives from a middle-aged woman in good health. Some clones in this sample may be carry-over from other donors' samples. The CDR3: CASSQGYSNQPQHF. CDR3 sequence (DNA): TGTGCCAGCAGCCAGGGTTACTCCAATCAGCCCCAGCATTTT.